This T cell receptor (beta chain) was recorded in a study of shared clonotypes between healthy human individuals (TCRdb year 2020). Describing the broader study: Three men and a couple of women, aged 18 to 49 years, made up the cohort. For each donor, three plates each were used for CD4 naive and CD4 memory, two plates were used for CD8 naive, and one plate was used for CD8 memory. To estimate repertoire size and how much clonotype sharing occurs between individuals, the study deeply sequenced the blood TCR repertoires of five healthy adults. To increase sequencing depth and limit assay-specific biases, TCR repertoire library preparation and sequencing were carried out by different laboratories using diverse techniques. Leukapheresis yielded between about 0.94 and 8.9 billion PBMCs per donor.

The V and J ends are trimmed by 8 bases and 0 bases, leaving 22 bases between them. Spanning cysteine to phenylalanine, the CDR3 consists of 18 amino acids. The DNA shown is the 54-base CDR3, in frame from base 1. Sequences LNHNV (CDR1) and YYDKDF (CDR2) are obtained from the germline V gene (reference sequence). Healthy HIV-negative adults with no recently reported acute infections or vaccinations were included as donors. All donors were Caucasian adults living in Nashville, Tennessee, USA. Magnetic negative selection was used to enrich CD4+ T cells, after which naive cells were positively selected on CD45RA and the negative fraction became the memory subset. After blood collection by leukapheresis, PBMCs were isolated using Ficoll-Histopaque density gradient centrifugation and then cryopreserved in the vapor phase of liquid nitrogen. Analytical flow cytometry was used to check the purity and quantity of every magnetically sorted T cell population. Genomic DNA was isolated from each sorted fraction and quantified by UV absorbance on a Nanodrop 2000c.

Concerning this clone itself: Its specific antigen is unknown. Base qualities are not at hand, and no much larger clone is one base apart.

Here is what the overall study found, with its caveats: Only blood was sampled, and tissue TCR repertoires likely differ from those in blood. Compared with non-shared clonotypes, clonotypes shared by all four sorted-subset donors had higher generation probabilities. Naive subsets generally had larger estimated clonotype richness than memory subsets did. Rarefaction of sorted-subset datasets indicated incomplete sequencing despite the large sequencing depth. Because the study included a small number of donors, the genetic and exposure-history diversity represented was limited. Sharing across a handful of donors was observed for approximately 5% of naive CD4, over 3% of naive CD8, about 2.3% of memory CD4, and 0.4% of memory CD8 clonotypes. Pairwise subsampling led to the expectation that sequencing depth would affect the degree of clonotype sharing among donors.

Using the deep immunoSEQ assay, multiplex PCR amplified TCR CDR3 regions from genomic DNA. Extracted genomic DNA from each cell subset was distributed evenly across all wells of several immunoSEQ 96-well plates, and each plate was treated as a replicate. For sorted subsets, each replicate PCR was loaded with roughly 200 ng genomic DNA, equivalent to about 30,000 T cell genomes. The purified libraries were quantified using a Qubit 3.0 fluorometer, sized with a Bioanalyzer 2100, and then quantified again using the KAPA Library Quantification kit. Each immunoSEQ 96-well plate was sequenced on its own single-read 150-cycle Illumina NextSeq 550 flow cell. The authors' pipeline ran thus. Because the immunoSEQ output included only junctional sequences and no quality scores, the filtering could not be the same as the filtering used for full-length reads. To assign V/J genes and CDR3, sequences were annotated using PyIR, a Python wrapper for IgBLAST v1.9, with IMGT germline references. Reads with weak V/J assignments (E-value above 1e-6), missing CDR3, stop codons, out-of-frame junctions, or ambiguous translated residues were removed. V3J clonotypes were defined by identical inferred V gene, J gene, and CDR3 amino acid sequence. Percentage overlap between repertoires was calculated by dividing the number of shared unique clonotypes by the size of the smaller repertoire. Richness of each repertoire was evaluated using RTK rarefaction, the Chao1 estimator, and Recon v2.1 estimates of unobserved clonotypes. Generation probabilities were computed with OLGA for all TCRbeta clonotypes obtained by the gDNA method from four donors. TCRdb's version of the immuneACCESS table is confined to in-frame rearrangements and falls short of the full clone set. An unresolved V gene accounts for under half of the shortfall where checked; the remainder is of unknown origin. The V and J calls and clone size were taken over from that table, and D and trimming were inferred from the DNA. The sample has 650,000 to 750,000 clones on record, more than 70% of them singletons. Together, the top ten hold under 2% of the sample.

The receptor comes from a woman in her twenties or thirties in good health. The sequenced sample consisted of memory CD4+ T cells sorted from blood. What this sample's cell subset or site label stands for: CD45RA-negative fraction. The chain couples TRBV15 to TRBJ2-2; a tentative D match to TRBD2 spans 6 bases. The nucleotide sequence reads as follows: TGTGCCACCTCCCCTCGACCGCGTAGCGGAGCGAACACCGGGGAGCTGTTTTTT. It encodes CATSPRPRSGANTGELFF.